The 22 T cell receptor beta chains presented below share a single source sample, sequenced in a study of blood T cell repertoires in COVID-19 (dated by TCRdb to about 2020). Libraries were built with the immunoSEQ multiplex PCR assay. The clones in this table, taken by TCRdb from immuneACCESS, are in-frame only. Not every clone is retained; where verified, under half of the shortfall comes from an unresolved V gene, and the cause of the rest is unknown. This sample lists over 400,000 clones; 70% to 90% were detected once. The ten largest make up 8% to 9.5% of the sample. The specimen sequenced was PBMCs or T cells enriched from blood (not recorded which). These receptor sequences come from a woman aged 60 to 75 who had recovered from COVID-19.

The chain uses TRBV5-5 and TRBJ2-3, with 9 nucleotides matching TRBD1. Germline V gene sequence: CDR1 SGHKS, CDR2 YYEKEE (reference sequence). After removal of 1 base from V and 1 base from J, the junction contained 1 base not matched to a gene. The CDR3 totals 15 residues. The CDR3 reads CASSLWTGGTDTQYF. The CDR3 coding sequence is TGTGCCAGCAGCTTGTGGACAGGGGGCACAGATACGCAGTATTTT.

The chain's CDR3 is CASSWGQAWAEAFF. In DNA form, the CDR3 reads TGTGCCAGCAGCTGGGGACAGGCTTGGGCTGAAGCTTTCTTT. This chain links TRBV11-3 with TRBJ1-1, with TRBD1 matching 8 bases. V lost 4 bases, J lost 6 bases, and 7 bases stayed unmatched. The length of the CDR3 is 14 residues. Looked up from germline, CDR1 is SGHNT and CDR2 is YENEEA.

This clone appeared a single time. The chain combines TRBV5-5 with TRBJ1-2, with TRBD1 identical over 9 bases. CDR1 is SGHKS and CDR2 is YYEKEE in the germline V gene (reference sequence). There are 15 residues in the CDR3. V dropped 4 bases and J dropped 2; count of bases not matched to a gene: 6. This chain's CDR3 is CASSPAGTGNYGYTF. The CDR3 DNA reads TGTGCCAGCAGCCCCGCCGGGACAGGGAACTATGGCTACACCTTC.

V and J are TRBV19 and TRBJ1-1, with D perhaps TRBD1 (6 bases). CDR1 LNHDA and CDR2 SQIVND come from the germline V gene (reference sequence). V was cut by 5 bases and J by 5 bases, with 12 bases left in between. There are 13 residues in the CDR3. The CDR3 sequence is CASSSSRGTEAFF. CDR3 sequence (DNA): TGTGCCAGTAGTTCATCCAGGGGTACTGAAGCTTTCTTT.

This clone was picked up a small number of times. The chain links TRBV10-3 to TRBJ1-1; 9 nucleotides agree with TRBD1. Germline assignment: CDR1 ENHRY and CDR2 SYGVKD. This CDR3 is built from 15 residues. Trimming at V came to 4 bases and at J to 4 bases, leaving 7 bases not matched to a gene. CDR3 region: CAISGTGVVGTEAFF. The CDR3 region has the DNA TGTGCCATCAGTGGGACAGGGGTGGTCGGCACTGAAGCTTTCTTT.

This clone was picked up one time. The chain recombines TRBV19 with TRBJ1-5; unclear D gene. Germline V CDR1 and CDR2: LNHDA, SQIVND (reference sequence). V lost 4 bases, J lost 3 bases, and 16 bases lay in between. The CDR3 is made up of 16 amino acids. The CDR3 DNA sequence: TGTGCCAGTAGTAAGTTGGCGGGGTGGAACAATCAGCCCCAGCATTTT. Amino acid sequence: CASSKLAGWNNQPQHF.

This clone showed up just a few times. The chain uses TRBV9 and TRBJ1-1; D uncertain. Germline V gene lookup returns CDR1 SGDLS and CDR2 YYNGEE. This CDR3 contains 13 residues. V lost 4 bases and J 1 base, leaving 8 bases between the germline ends. Written as DNA, the CDR3 is TGTGCCAGCAGCTCGGGGTGGAACACTGAAGCTTTCTTT. Protein sequence: CASSSGWNTEAFF.

The V call is TRBV2, the J call TRBJ1-2; a weak D match, TRBD1 (5 bases). CDR3 length equals 14 residues. Trimming left V 3 bases short and J 5 bases short, with 13 bases between. Germline CDR1 and CDR2: SNHLY and FYNNEI. This CDR3 is CASSEGRQGYGYTF. DNA of the CDR3: TGTGCCAGCAGTGAGGGGAGGCAGGGTTATGGCTACACCTTC.

CDR3 sequence (DNA): TGTGCCAGTAGCGACAGGGCCGAAGCCCAGCATTTT. Encoded protein: CASSDRAEAQHF. This sequence joins TRBV19 and TRBJ1-5, with TRBD1 identical over 7 bases. Germline V lookup: CDR1 LNHDA, CDR2 SQIVND (reference sequence). J gave up 11 bases and V 6 bases, and 7 bases lay outside the gene matches. The CDR3 has 12 amino acids. The whole variable domain, remainder taken from reference TRBV19 and TRBJ1-5, is DGGITQSPKYLFRKEGQNVTLSCEQNLNHDAMYWYRQDPGQGLRLIYYSQIVNDFQKGDIAEGYSVSREKKESFPLTVTSAQKNPTAFYLCASSDRAEAQHFGDGTRLSIL.

The chain employs TRBV7-9 and TRBJ1-1, with 8 bases lining up with TRBD1. CDR1 is SEHNR, CDR2 FQNEAQ, per germline (reference sequence). The CDR3 sequence is 15 residues long. Trimming removed 5 bases from V and 6 bases from J; junction bases left unmatched: 11. Here the CDR3 reads CASSPSAGGVAEAFF. DNA for the CDR3: TGTGCCAGCAGCCCCTCGGCAGGGGGCGTCGCTGAAGCTTTCTTT.

This sequence joins TRBV5-1 and TRBJ2-3; D is possibly TRBD1 (5 bases). V was clipped by 1 base and J by 1 base, with 10 bases between them. Germline lookup yields CDR1 SGHRS and CDR2 YFSETQ. This CDR3 comprises 15 residues. CDR3 loop: CASSLMWGGTDTQYF. CDR3 nucleotides: TGCGCCAGCAGCTTGATGTGGGGCGGCACAGATACGCAGTATTTT.

This clone was seen a few times. The genes are TRBV24-1 and TRBJ1-4, with a weak D call TRBD1 (5 bases). The V end lost 1 base, the J end lost 8 bases, and 7 bases lay between the germline ends. The V gene's germline CDR1 is KGHDR and CDR2 SFDVKD. The CDR3 sequence is 13 residues long. In DNA, the CDR3 is TGTGCCACCAGTGATTTAAAGGGGGAAAAACTGTTTTTT. This encodes CATSDLKGEKLFF.

The chain combines TRBV10-2 with TRBJ2-7; TRBD1 agrees at 7 bases. Germline assignment: CDR1 WSHSY and CDR2 SAAADI. The CDR3 has 18 amino acids. V lost 6 bases to trimming and J lost 0 bases; unmatched junction nucleotides: 17. The CDR3 DNA sequence: TGCGCCAGCAGAGAGGGACCTAGGACAGGTGAAAGCTCCTACGAGCAGTACGTC. Translation: CASREGPRTGESSYEQYV.

The V and J genes are TRBV6-5 and TRBJ1-6; D is possibly TRBD1 (5 bases). CDR1 is MNHEY, CDR2 SVGAGI, per germline. The CDR3 totals 13 residues. V shed 4 bases and J shed 8 bases, with 9 bases lying between them. The CDR3 region is CASSWGGDSPLHF. The CDR3 DNA sequence: TGTGCCAGCAGTTGGGGCGGTGATTCACCCCTCCACTTT.

The CDR3 here is CASSLEGAVGETQYF. CDR3 nucleotides: TGCGCCAGCAGCTTGGAGGGGGCGGTAGGAGAGACCCAGTACTTC. The gene calls are TRBV5-1 and TRBJ2-5; 7 nucleotides match TRBD1. The V segment lost 0 bases and the J segment 4 bases; nucleotides outside the gene matches: 6. This CDR3 comprises 15 residues. CDR1 is SGHRS, CDR2 YFSETQ, per germline. Drawing the rest from reference TRBV5-1 and TRBJ2-5, the complete variable domain is KAGVTQTPRYLIKTRGQQVTLSCSPISGHRSVSWYQQTPGQGLQFLFEYFSETQRNKGNFPGRFSGRQFSNSRSEMNVSTLELGDSALYLCASSLEGAVGETQYFGPGTRLLVL.

This rearrangement joins TRBV7-8 to TRBJ2-7; D is perhaps TRBD2 (5 bases). The ends were cut back, 5 bases at V and 7 bases at J, with 24 bases in the middle. Germline CDR1 is SGHVS and CDR2 is FQNEAQ. The CDR3 covers 16 residues. CDR3 residues: CASSLPPTTGMREQYF. The CDR3 coding sequence is TGTGCCAGCAGCCTCCCGCCGACGACCGGGATGAGGGAGCAGTACTTC.

The rearrangement links TRBV5-1 to TRBJ1-1, with a tentative D call TRBD1 (6 bases). Trimming removed 4 bases from V and 0 bases from J, with 13 bases in between. This CDR3 is built from 15 residues. CDR1 SGHRS and CDR2 YFSETQ come from the germline V gene. The CDR3 DNA reads TGCGCCAGCAGCCTACCGGGACAAATGAACACTGAAGCTTTCTTT. It specifies CASSLPGQMNTEAFF.

The chain uses TRBV19 and TRBJ1-6, with D perhaps matching TRBD1 (6 bases). The CDR3 has 15 amino acids. From germline, CDR1 is LNHDA and CDR2 SQIVND (reference sequence). The germline V and J ends were trimmed by 4 bases and 9 bases, with 16 bases remaining between them. CDR3 protein: CASSTLTGLGSPLHF. The CDR3, as DNA: TGTGCCAGTAGTACGCTCACAGGGCTAGGTTCACCCCTCCACTTT.

The J gene is TRBJ2-3, the V gene TRBV6-5, with 14 bases matching TRBD2. The CDR3 is 15 residues long. The germline gives CDR1 MNHEY, CDR2 SVGAGI. Trimming at V came to 5 bases and at J to 3 bases, leaving 1 base not matched to a gene. The CDR3 bases are TGTGCCAGCAGTAGGACTAGCGGGGGGACAGATACGCAGTATTTT. Translation: CASSRTSGGTDTQYF.

This chain connects TRBV5-8 to TRBJ2-3; TRBD2 agrees at 7 bases. Germline trimming cut 7 bases from V and 0 bases from J; bases unmatched to any gene: 8. Per germline, CDR1 SGHTS and CDR2 YDEGEE. The CDR3 extends over 15 amino acids. The DNA for the CDR3 is TGTGCCAGCTCCGGGGGGACCTCTAGCACAGATACGCAGTATTTT. Amino acids: CASSGGTSSTDTQYF. The full variable domain, completed using reference TRBV5-8 and TRBJ2-3, is EAGVTQSPTHLIKTRGQQATLRCSPISGHTSVYWYQQALGLGLQFLLWYDEGEERNRGNFPPRFSGRQFPNYSSELNVNALELEDSALYLCASSGGTSSTDTQYFGPGTRLTVL.

The gene calls are TRBV11-2 and TRBJ1-2; the match to TRBD1 covers 12 bases. The V and J ends lost 6 bases and 7 bases, in that order; junction bases with no gene match: 9. The CDR3 sequence is 15 residues long. Germline V gene data show CDR1 as SGHAT and CDR2 as FQNNGV. CDR3 in amino acids: CASRLPGQGAGGYTF. The CDR3 coding sequence is TGTGCCAGCAGGCTTCCGGGACAGGGGGCAGGTGGCTACACCTTC.

The rearrangement uses TRBV7-9 and TRBJ2-7; a weak D match, TRBD2 (6 bases). CDR1 and CDR2 from the germline V gene are SEHNR and FQNEAQ (reference sequence). V lost 7 bases and J lost 3, with 16 bases in between. The CDR3 has 14 amino acids. CDR3 nucleotide sequence: TGTGCCAGCACAACGACGGGGGAAAACTACGAGCAGTACTTC. It is translated as CASTTTGENYEQYF. Based on the CDR3 plus reference TRBV7-9 and TRBJ2-7, the full variable domain is DTGVSQNPRHKITKRGQNVTFRCDPISEHNRLYWYRQTLGQGPEFLTYFQNEAQLEKSRLLSDRFSAERPKGSFSTLEIQRTEQGDSAMYLCASTTTGENYEQYFGPGTRLTVT.